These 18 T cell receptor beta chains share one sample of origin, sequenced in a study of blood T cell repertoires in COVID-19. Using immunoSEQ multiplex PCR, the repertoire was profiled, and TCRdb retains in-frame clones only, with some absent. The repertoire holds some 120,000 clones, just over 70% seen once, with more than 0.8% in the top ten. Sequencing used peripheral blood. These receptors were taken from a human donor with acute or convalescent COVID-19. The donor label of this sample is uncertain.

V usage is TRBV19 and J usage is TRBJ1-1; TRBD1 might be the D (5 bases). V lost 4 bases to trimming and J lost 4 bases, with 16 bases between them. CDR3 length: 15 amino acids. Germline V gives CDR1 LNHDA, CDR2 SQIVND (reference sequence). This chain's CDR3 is CASSTYYRGGTEAFF. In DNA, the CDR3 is TGTGCCAGTAGTACTTATTATCGGGGGGGCACTGAAGCTTTCTTT.

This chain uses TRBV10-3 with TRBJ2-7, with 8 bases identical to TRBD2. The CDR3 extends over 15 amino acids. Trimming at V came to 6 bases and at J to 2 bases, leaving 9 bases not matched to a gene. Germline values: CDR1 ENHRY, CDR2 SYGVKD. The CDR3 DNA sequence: TGTGCCATCAGCCCCGGGGGGGGGCGAACCTACGAGCAGTACTTC. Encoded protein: CAISPGGGRTYEQYF.

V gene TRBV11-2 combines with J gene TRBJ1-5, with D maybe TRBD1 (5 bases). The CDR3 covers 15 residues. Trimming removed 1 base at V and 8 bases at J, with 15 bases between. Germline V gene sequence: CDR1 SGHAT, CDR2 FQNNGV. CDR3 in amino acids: CASSLGSQDLEPQHF. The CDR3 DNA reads TGTGCCAGCAGCTTAGGGTCACAGGATTTGGAGCCCCAGCATTTT.

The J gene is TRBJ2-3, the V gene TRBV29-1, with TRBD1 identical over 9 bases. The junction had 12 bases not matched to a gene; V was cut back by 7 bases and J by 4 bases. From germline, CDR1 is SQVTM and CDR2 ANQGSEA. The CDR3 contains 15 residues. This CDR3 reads CSARGTGGISDTQYF. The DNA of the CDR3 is TGCAGCGCTAGAGGAACAGGGGGCATTTCAGATACGCAGTATTTT.

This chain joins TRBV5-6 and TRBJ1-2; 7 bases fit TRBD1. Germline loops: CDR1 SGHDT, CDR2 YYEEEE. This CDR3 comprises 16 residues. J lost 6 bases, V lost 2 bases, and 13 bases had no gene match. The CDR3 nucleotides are TGTGCCAGCAGCTTAGGTGCAGGTGCAGGGGGGCATGGCTACACCTTC. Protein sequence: CASSLGAGAGGHGYTF.

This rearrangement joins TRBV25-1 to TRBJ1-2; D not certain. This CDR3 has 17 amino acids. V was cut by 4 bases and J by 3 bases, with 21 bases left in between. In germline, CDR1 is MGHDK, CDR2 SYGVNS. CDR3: CASSGKARQTVDYGYTF. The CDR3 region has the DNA TGTGCCAGCAGTGGAAAGGCCAGGCAGACGGTGGACTATGGCTACACCTTC.

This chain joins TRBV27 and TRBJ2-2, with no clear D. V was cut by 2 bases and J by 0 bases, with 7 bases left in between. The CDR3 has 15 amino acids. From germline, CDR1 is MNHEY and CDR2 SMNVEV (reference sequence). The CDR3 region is CASSLGSANTGELFF. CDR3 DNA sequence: TGTGCCAGCAGTTTAGGCAGCGCGAACACCGGGGAGCTGTTTTTT.

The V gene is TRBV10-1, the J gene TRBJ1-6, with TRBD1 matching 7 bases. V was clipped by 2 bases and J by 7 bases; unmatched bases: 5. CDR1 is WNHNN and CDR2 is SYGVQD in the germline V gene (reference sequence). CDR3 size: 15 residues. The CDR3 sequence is CASSERTGPNSPLHF. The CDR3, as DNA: TGCGCCAGCAGTGAGAGGACAGGCCCCAATTCACCCCTCCACTTT.

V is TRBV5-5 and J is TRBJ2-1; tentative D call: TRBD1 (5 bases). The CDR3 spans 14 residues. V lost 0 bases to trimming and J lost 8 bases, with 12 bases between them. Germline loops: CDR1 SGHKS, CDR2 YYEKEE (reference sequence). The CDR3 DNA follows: TGTGCCAGCAGCTTGGCCCAGGGTCGGGATGAGCAGTTCTTC. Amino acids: CASSLAQGRDEQFF.

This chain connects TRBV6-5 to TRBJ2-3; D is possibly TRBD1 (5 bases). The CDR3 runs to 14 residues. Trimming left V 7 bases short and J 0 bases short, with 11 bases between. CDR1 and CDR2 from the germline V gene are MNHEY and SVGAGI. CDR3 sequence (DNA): TGTGCCAGCAAGACAGATCTTAGCACAGATACGCAGTATTTT. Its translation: CASKTDLSTDTQYF.

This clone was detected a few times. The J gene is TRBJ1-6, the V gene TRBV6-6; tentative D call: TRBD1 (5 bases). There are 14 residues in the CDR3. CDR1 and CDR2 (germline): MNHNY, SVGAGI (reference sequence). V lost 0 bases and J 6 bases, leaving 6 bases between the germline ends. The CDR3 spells CASSYSQGNSPLHF. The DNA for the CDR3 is TGTGCCAGCAGTTACTCTCAGGGTAATTCACCCCTCCACTTT.

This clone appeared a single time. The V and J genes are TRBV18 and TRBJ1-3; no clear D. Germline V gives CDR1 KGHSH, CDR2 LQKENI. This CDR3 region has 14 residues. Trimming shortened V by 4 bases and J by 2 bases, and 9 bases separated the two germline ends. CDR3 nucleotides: TGTGCCAGCTCACTCCGTCAGGCTGGAAACACCATATATTTT. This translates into CASSLRQAGNTIYF.

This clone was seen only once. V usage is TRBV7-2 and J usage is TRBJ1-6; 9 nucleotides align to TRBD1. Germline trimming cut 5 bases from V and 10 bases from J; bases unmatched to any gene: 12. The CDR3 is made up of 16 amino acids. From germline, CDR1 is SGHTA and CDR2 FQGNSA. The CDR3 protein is CASSLTTGTGQSPLHF. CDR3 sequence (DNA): TGTGCCAGCAGCCTCACGACCGGGACAGGGCAATCACCCCTCCACTTT.

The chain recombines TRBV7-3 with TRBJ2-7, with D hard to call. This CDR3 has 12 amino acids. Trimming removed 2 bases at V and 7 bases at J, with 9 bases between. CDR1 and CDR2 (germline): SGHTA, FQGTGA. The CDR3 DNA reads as TGTGCCAGCAGCTTAGATCGAGGAGAGCAGTACTTC. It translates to CASSLDRGEQYF. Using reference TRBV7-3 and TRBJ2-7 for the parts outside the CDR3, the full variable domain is GAGVSQTPSNKVTEKGKYVELRCDPISGHTALYWYRQSLGQGPEFLIYFQGTGAADDSGLPNDRFFAVRPEGSVSTLKIQRTERGDSAVYLCASSLDRGEQYFGPGTRLTVT.

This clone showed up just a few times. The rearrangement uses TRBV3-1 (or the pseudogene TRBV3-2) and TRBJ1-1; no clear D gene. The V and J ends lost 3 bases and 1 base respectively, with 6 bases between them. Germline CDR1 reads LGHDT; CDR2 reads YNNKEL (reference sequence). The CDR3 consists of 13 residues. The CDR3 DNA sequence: TGTGCCAGCAGCCAGAGGGAGAACACTGAAGCTTTCTTT. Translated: CASSQRENTEAFF.

The CDR3 is CASTSGQGRNEKLFF. Written as DNA, the CDR3 is TGTGCCAGCACCTCCGGACAGGGCCGTAATGAAAAACTGTTTTTT. V usage is TRBV7-9 and J usage is TRBJ1-4; 8 bases map to TRBD1. In germline, CDR1 is SEHNR, CDR2 FQNEAQ (reference sequence). This CDR3 is 15 amino acids long. The V and J ends lost 7 bases and 4 bases, in that order; junction bases with no gene match: 8.

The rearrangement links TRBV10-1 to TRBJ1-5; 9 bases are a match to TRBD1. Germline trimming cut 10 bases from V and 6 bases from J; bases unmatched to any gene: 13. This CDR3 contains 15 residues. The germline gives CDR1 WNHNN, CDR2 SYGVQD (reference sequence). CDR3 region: CANRDREGTSQPQHF. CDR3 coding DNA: TGCGCCAACAGGGACAGGGAAGGAACGAGTCAGCCCCAGCATTTT.

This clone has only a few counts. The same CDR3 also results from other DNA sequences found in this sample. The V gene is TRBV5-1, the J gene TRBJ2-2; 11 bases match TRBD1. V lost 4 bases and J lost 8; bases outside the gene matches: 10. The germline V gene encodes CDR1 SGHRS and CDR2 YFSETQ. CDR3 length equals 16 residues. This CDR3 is CASSLGQGASSGELFF. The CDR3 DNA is TGCGCCAGCAGCCTCGGACAGGGGGCTTCGTCGGGGGAGCTGTTTTTT. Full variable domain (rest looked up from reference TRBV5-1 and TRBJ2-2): KAGVTQTPRYLIKTRGQQVTLSCSPISGHRSVSWYQQTPGQGLQFLFEYFSETQRNKGNFPGRFSGRQFSNSRSEMNVSTLELGDSALYLCASSLGQGASSGELFFGEGSRLTVL.